This is a list of T cell receptor beta chains from one sample in a study of early T cells in non-severe SARS-CoV-2 infection. TCRdb reprocessed the 5' RACE reads with MiXCR, giving one entry per CDR3 protein. The profile shows 60,000 to 75,000 distinct CDR3 sequences, 9.5% to 12% of them singletons. The starting material was whole blood, obtained at baseline. The receptors were sampled from an adult who was a healthcare worker with PCR-confirmed SARS-CoV-2 infection or an uninfected control (not recorded which). Each CDR3 is given with its conserved first and last residue. D genes are given only for firm matches. Clone size is shown for a subset of rows, as once, few, many or a class of expanded clone.

cdr3_length d_call j_call clone_size v_call cdr3_nt cdr3_aa
17 TRBD2 TRBJ2-7 many TRBV5-5 TGTGCCAGCAGCCTTGTGGTAGCGGGAGGGCCGGGATACGAGCAGTACTTC CASSLVVAGGPGYEQYF
14 TRBD2 TRBJ2-3 many TRBV2 TGTGCCAGCAGTGGAACGGGGGGGGCGGATACGCAGTATTTT CASSGTGGADTQYF
13 NA TRBJ2-3 once TRBV11-2 TGTGCCAGCAGCTTAGATCTGATAAATACGCAGTATTTT CASSLDLINTQYF
13 NA TRBJ2-4 NA TRBV7-2 TGTGCCAGCAGCTTTGTAGCGGAGAGCATTCAGTACTTC CASSFVAESIQYF
15 NA TRBJ1-5 many TRBV12-5 TGTGCTAGTGTAAGCCCGGGGGGTTTCAATCAGCCCCAGCATTTT CASVSPGGFNQPQHF
17 NA TRBJ1-1 few TRBV4-2 TGTGCCAGCAGCCAAGATCCAGGGCCACAAATGAACACTGAAGCTTTCTTT CASSQDPGPQMNTEAFF
13 TRBD2 TRBJ2-1 few TRBV20-1 TGCAGTGCGAAAGCGGGGGGGCAGTCGGAGCAGTTCTTC CSAKAGGQSEQFF
10 NA TRBJ1-6 few TRBV7-9 TGTGCCGCCGGAGGGCCACCCCTCCACTTT CAAGGPPLHF
17 NA TRBJ2-6 few TRBV14 TGTGCCAGCAGCCAAGATCGGGCAGGGCCTGGGGCCAACGTCCTGACTTTC CASSQDRAGPGANVLTF
11 NA TRBJ2-7 many TRBV11-1 TGTGCCAGCAGCCAGACGTGGGAGCAGTACTTC CASSQTWEQYF
18 TRBD2 TRBJ2-1 many TRBV7-3 TGTGCCAGCAGCTGGGGCCTGGACGGGAGGGCCTTCTACAATGAGCAGTTCTTC CASSWGLDGRAFYNEQFF
12 NA TRBJ1-1 NA TRBV7-9 TGTGCCAGCAGCCGTGGGGAAGGTGAAGCTTTCTTT CASSRGEGEAFF
13 NA TRBJ2-1 NA TRBV5-1 TGCGCCAGCAGTGATATCGCTGGGGGTGAGCAGTTCTTC CASSDIAGGEQFF
13 NA TRBJ1-2 many TRBV19 TGTGCCAGTACCTCGACAGAACTCTATGGCTACACCTTC CASTSTELYGYTF
14 NA TRBJ1-2 few TRBV19 TGTGCCAGTAGAAGAGCTCGACAGGCGGAAGGCTACACCTTC CASRRARQAEGYTF
14 NA TRBJ2-7 NA TRBV27 TGTGCCAGCAGTACTGGCGCGTCATTCTACGAGCAGTACTTC CASSTGASFYEQYF
15 NA TRBJ2-7 few TRBV29-1 TGCAGCGTTGAAGGTTTGGGGGACATCCCCTACGAGCAGTACTTC CSVEGLGDIPYEQYF
12 NA TRBJ1-1 many TRBV29-1 TGCAGCGCCTTAGACAAGAACACTGAAGCTTTCTTT CSALDKNTEAFF
13 NA TRBJ2-2 few TRBV12-3/TRBV12-4 TGTGCCAGCAGACGACAGAACACCGGGGAGCTGTTTTTT CASRRQNTGELFF
13 NA TRBJ2-3 NA TRBV27 TGTGCCAGCAGTTTGATGACGGCAGATACGCAGTATTTT CASSLMTADTQYF
18 NA TRBJ1-6 many TRBV20-1 TGCAGTGCTAGAGATTCGGGGACCAGTAGCTCCTATAATTCACCCCTCCACTTT CSARDSGTSSSYNSPLHF
13 NA TRBJ2-1 many TRBV5-1 TGCGCCAGCAGCTTGGCTCTAGCTAGTGAGCAGTTCTTC CASSLALASEQFF
14 NA TRBJ2-7 many TRBV4-2 TGTGCCAGCAGCCAAGCCCGCCTCTCCTACGAGCAGTACTTC CASSQARLSYEQYF
11 NA TRBJ1-2 NA TRBV6-2/TRBV6-3 TGTGCCAGCAGGGGCTCGAATGGCTACACCTTC CASRGSNGYTF
16 NA TRBJ2-7 NA TRBV18 TGTGCCAGCTCACCAGTGGGACAACCGCTCACCTACGAGCAGTACTTC CASSPVGQPLTYEQYF
15 TRBD2 TRBJ2-7 few TRBV27 TGTGCCAGCAGTCAGACGGGGGGGCCGGCCTACGAGCAGTACTTC CASSQTGGPAYEQYF
14 NA TRBJ1-5 many TRBV20-1 TGCAGTGCTAGAGTGACGGCTAGCAATCAGCCCCAGCATTTT CSARVTASNQPQHF
10 NA TRBJ2-3 many TRBV7-9 TGTGCCAGCAGTTCGGATACGCAGTATTTT CASSSDTQYF
14 TRBD2 TRBJ2-3 many TRBV20-1 TGCAGTGCCGGGACTAGCGGAGGCACAGATACGCAGTATTTT CSAGTSGGTDTQYF
12 NA TRBJ1-1 NA TRBV6-2/TRBV6-3 TGTGCCAGCAGTTATGGCCTCCTCAAAGCTTTCTTT CASSYGLLKAFF
14 TRBD1 TRBJ2-7 few TRBV4-1 TGCGCCAGCAGAGGTTGGGACAGGGACTACGAGCAGTACTTC CASRGWDRDYEQYF
15 NA TRBJ2-7 many TRBV6-2/TRBV6-3 TGTGCCAGCAGCGGGTCGGACTTGCGCAACTACGAGCAGTACTTC CASSGSDLRNYEQYF
14 NA TRBJ2-7 few TRBV2 TGTGCCAGCAGTGCGGCGGCGGGTTCCTACGAGCAGTACTTC CASSAAAGSYEQYF
15 TRBD1 TRBJ2-5 few TRBV5-6 TGTGCCAGCAGATTGGGACAGGGCGACAAGGAGACCCAGTACTTC CASRLGQGDKETQYF
12 NA TRBJ2-3 NA TRBV12-3/TRBV12-4 TGTGCCAGCAGCCTAATCCAGAATACGCAGTATTTT CASSLIQNTQYF
15 NA TRBJ2-7 few TRBV29-1 TGCAGCGTTGAGTTCGCCCAGGGGCCAAGGAACGAGCAGTACTTC CSVEFAQGPRNEQYF
12 TRBD1 TRBJ1-2 few TRBV6-2/TRBV6-3 TGTGCCAGCAGCCGACAGGGGTATGGCTACACCTTC CASSRQGYGYTF
15 NA TRBJ1-4 many TRBV11-2 TGTGCCAGCAGCCCGCAGCAAGGACGGATAGAAAAACTGTTTTTT CASSPQQGRIEKLFF
17 NA TRBJ2-3 many TRBV5-5 TGTGCCAGCAGCTTGGAGCCAGGCGTTTGGGTCACAGATACGCAGTATTTT CASSLEPGVWVTDTQYF
18 TRBD2 TRBJ2-3 NA TRBV4-1 TGCGCCAGCAGCCATGAGGGTGGACTAGCGGGGGTCACAGATACGCAGTATTTT CASSHEGGLAGVTDTQYF
11 NA TRBJ2-7 NA TRBV29-1 TGCAGCGTATCCAGGGCCTACGAGCAGTACTTC CSVSRAYEQYF
12 NA TRBJ1-1 many TRBV6-6 TGTGCCAGCGAACTGACCGGGGGTGAAGCTTTCTTT CASELTGGEAFF
13 NA TRBJ2-7 NA TRBV7-2 TGTGCCAGCAGCTTTAGCGGAATCAACGAGCAGTACTTC CASSFSGINEQYF
15 TRBD2 TRBJ2-7 few TRBV4-2 TGTGCCAGCAGCCAAGATAAGACTCCGGGAGGCATGAAGTACTTC CASSQDKTPGGMKYF
14 TRBD1 TRBJ2-5 many TRBV12-3/TRBV12-4 TGTGCCAGCAGTATTACAGGGGACGAAGAGACCCAGTACTTC CASSITGDEETQYF
14 NA TRBJ1-2 few TRBV7-9 TGTGTCAGCAGCCCACAGGAGGGTGGCTATGGCTACACCTTC CVSSPQEGGYGYTF
16 TRBD2 TRBJ2-3 few TRBV7-2 TGTGCCAGCAGCTTATGGTCGACTAGCGGGAGTATCACGCAGTATTTT CASSLWSTSGSITQYF
15 TRBD2 TRBJ2-3 few TRBV5-5 TGTGCCAGCAGCGCCGGGACTAGCGGGACCGTTACGCAGTATTTT CASSAGTSGTVTQYF
13 NA TRBJ2-5 few TRBV5-1 TGCGCCAGCAGCTTCCAGGGAGAAGAGACCCAGTACTTC CASSFQGEETQYF